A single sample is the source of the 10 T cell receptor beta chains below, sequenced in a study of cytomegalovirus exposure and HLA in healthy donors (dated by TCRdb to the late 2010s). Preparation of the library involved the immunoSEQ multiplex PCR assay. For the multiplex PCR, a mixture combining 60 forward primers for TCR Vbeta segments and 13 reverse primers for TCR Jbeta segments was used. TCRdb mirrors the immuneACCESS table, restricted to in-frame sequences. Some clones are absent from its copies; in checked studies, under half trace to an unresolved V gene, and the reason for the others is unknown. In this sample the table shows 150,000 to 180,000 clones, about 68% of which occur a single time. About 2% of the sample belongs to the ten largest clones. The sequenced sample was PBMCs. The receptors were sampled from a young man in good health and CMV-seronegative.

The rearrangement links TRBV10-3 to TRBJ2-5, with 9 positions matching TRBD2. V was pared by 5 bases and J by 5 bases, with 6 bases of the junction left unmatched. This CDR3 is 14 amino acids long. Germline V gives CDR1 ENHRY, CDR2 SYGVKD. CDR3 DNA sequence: TGTGCCATCAGTTCTAGCGGGGACTCGGAGACCCAGTACTTC. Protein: CAISSSGDSETQYF.

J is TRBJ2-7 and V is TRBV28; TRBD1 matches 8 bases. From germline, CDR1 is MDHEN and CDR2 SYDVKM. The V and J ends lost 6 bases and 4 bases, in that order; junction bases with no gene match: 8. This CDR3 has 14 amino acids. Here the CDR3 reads CASSQLDREYEQYF. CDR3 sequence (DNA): TGTGCCAGCAGCCAATTGGACAGGGAGTACGAGCAGTACTTC.

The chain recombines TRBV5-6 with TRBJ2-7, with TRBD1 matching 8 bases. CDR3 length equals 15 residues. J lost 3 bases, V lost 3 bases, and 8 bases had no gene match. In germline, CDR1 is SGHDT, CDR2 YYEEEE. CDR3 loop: CASSSDRVLSYEQYF. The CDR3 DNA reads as TGTGCCAGCAGCTCGGACAGGGTTTTAAGCTACGAGCAGTACTTC.

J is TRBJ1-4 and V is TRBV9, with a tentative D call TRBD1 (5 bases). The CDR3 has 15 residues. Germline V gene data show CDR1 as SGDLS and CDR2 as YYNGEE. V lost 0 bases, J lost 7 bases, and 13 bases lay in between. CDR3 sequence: CASSVAGGRGEKLFF. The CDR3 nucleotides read TGTGCCAGCAGCGTAGCGGGGGGTAGGGGTGAAAAACTGTTTTTT.

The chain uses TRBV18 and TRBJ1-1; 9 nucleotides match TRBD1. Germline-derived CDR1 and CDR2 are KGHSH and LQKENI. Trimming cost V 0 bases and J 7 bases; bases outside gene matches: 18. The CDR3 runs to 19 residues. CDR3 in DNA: TGTGCCAGCTCACCACCCCCTCACCGCACCGGGACAGGGAAGGGTGAAGCTTTCTTT. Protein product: CASSPPPHRTGTGKGEAFF.

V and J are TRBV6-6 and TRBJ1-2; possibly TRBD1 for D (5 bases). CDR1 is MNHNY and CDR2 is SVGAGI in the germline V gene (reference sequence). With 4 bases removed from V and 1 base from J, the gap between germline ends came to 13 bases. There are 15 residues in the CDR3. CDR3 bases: TGTGCCAGCAGTTTCGGAGACCAGGGTAACTATGGCTACACCTTC. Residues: CASSFGDQGNYGYTF.

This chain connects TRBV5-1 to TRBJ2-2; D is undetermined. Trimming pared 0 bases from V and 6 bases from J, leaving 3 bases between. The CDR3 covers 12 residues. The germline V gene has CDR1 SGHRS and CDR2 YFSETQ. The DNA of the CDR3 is TGCGCCAGCAGCTTGGCGGCCGGGGAGCTGTTTTTT. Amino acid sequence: CASSLAAGELFF.

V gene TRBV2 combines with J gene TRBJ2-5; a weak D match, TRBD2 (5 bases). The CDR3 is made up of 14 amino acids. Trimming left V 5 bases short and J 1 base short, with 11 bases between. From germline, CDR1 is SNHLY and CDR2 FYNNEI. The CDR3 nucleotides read TGTGCCAGCAGTCCACGGGGTGGCCAAGAGACCCAGTACTTC. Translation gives CASSPRGGQETQYF.

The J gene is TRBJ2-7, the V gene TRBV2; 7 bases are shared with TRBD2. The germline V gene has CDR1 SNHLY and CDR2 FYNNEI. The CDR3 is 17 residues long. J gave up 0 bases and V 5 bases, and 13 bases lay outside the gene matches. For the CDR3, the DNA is TGTGCCAGCAGTAAACGTGTGGGGGGGGAATACTCCTACGAGCAGTACTTC. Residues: CASSKRVGGEYSYEQYF.

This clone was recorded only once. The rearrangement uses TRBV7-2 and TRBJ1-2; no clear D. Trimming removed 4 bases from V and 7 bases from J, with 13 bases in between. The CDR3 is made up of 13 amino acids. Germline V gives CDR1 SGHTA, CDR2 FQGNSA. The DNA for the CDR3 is TGTGCCAGCAGCTCCCCCCCGGGAGGTGGCTACACCTTC. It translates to CASSSPPGGGYTF.